Sequencing of this TCR beta chain was carried out in a study of T cell repertoires in ileal Crohn's disease. Findings and limits, study-wide: Mucosal expansions were suggested to be mainly CD8 T cells. Compared with non-smokers, active smokers at surgery showed more clonal expansions.

Regarding this clone: Its antigen is unidentified.

TCRB immunosequencing input was about 520 nanograms of biopsy DNA per sample. Profiling relied on immunoSEQ multiplex PCR, and the TCRdb table lists in-frame clones only, not all of them. The sample has approximately 15,000 clones, about 80% seen once; the top ten hold around 4%. Patients were adults with ileal or ileocolonic Crohn's disease needing resection. This CDR3 is 14 amino acids long. Germline assignment: CDR1 SNHLY and CDR2 FYNNEI. V lost 1 base to trimming and J lost 7 bases, with 11 bases between them. The TCR was taken from an adult with Crohn's disease. Sequenced: ileal tissue. V and J are TRBV2 and TRBJ1-5; weak D call: TRBD1 (5 bases). Here the CDR3 DNA reads TGTGCCAGCAGTGAAGGGGGGGGGAGACAGCCCCAGCATTTT. It specifies CASSEGGGRQPQHF.